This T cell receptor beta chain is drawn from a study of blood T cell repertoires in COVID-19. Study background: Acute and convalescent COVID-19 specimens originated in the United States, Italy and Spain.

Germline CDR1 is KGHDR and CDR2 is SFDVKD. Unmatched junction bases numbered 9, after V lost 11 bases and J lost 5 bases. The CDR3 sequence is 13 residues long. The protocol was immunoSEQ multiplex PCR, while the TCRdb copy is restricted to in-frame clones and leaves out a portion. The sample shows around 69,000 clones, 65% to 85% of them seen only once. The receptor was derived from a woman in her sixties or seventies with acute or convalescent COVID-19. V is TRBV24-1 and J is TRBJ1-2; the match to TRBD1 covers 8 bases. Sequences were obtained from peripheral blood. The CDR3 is CARAGQGGYGYTF. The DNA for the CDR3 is TGTGCCAGAGCAGGACAGGGTGGATATGGCTACACCTTC.